The clone carrying this T cell receptor (beta chain) appeared many times. The antigen is not known. These data are taken from a study of CD8+CD57+ T cells in acquired aplastic anemia. Overall study: Recorded DNA amounts for sorted CD4+ and CD8+ cells had an average of around 3 ug.

V lost 6 bases and J 1 base, leaving 16 bases between the germline ends. Germline lookup yields CDR1 DFQATT and CDR2 SNEGSKA (reference sequence). This CDR3 has 15 amino acids. Template material for TCR beta VDJ and CDR3 profiling consisted of genomic DNA. TCRdb independently ran MiXCR on the reads; one entry per CDR3 protein. The top ten clones hold more than 45% of a sample with 200,000 or so distinct CDR3 sequences, 55% to 70% of them seen once. Overall study findings and caveats: The number of CD8+ CDR3 sequences shared by patients and controls was roughly 31. Statistical testing detected no significant gap in CD8+ Simpson's diversity between patients and controls.

Sequences were obtained from sorted CD4+, CD8+, or CD8+CD57+ T cells (not recorded which) from PBMCs. The receptor's source is a human donor with severe aplastic anemia or a healthy control (not recorded which). This sequence joins TRBV20-1 and TRBJ1-5; D uncertain. This chain's CDR3 is CSATPTVLSNQPQHF. For the CDR3, the DNA is TGCAGTGCGACGCCCACGGTGTTGAGCAATCAGCCCCAGCATTTT.